The 5 T cell receptor beta chains presented below share a single source sample, sequenced in a study of cytomegalovirus exposure and HLA in healthy donors. PCR was performed using 60 Vbeta and 13 Jbeta primers. Sequencing was performed with immunoSEQ multiplex PCR; in TCRdb, only in-frame clones are kept and a portion is missing. The sample lists roughly 160,000 clones; 80% were seen once. Sequenced sample: PBMCs. The receptors stem from a man aged 18-30 years in good health and CMV-seropositive.

This chain connects TRBV5-1 to TRBJ1-1; 9 bases are a match to TRBD1. With 4 bases clipped from V and 4 bases from J, the junction kept 5 bases outside the gene matches. Germline CDR1 reads SGHRS; CDR2 reads YFSETQ. There are 14 residues in the CDR3. The CDR3 DNA reads TGCGCCAGCAGCGAACAGGGGGCTAGCACTGAAGCTTTCTTT. Translated, it gives CASSEQGASTEAFF.

This chain joins TRBV18 and TRBJ2-2; 9 nucleotides match TRBD1. The V gene's germline CDR1 is KGHSH and CDR2 LQKENI. The V and J ends lost 3 bases and 0 bases, in that order; junction bases with no gene match: 8. The CDR3 is 18 residues long. CDR3 DNA: TGTGCCAGCTCACCCCTAGAGAGGACAGGGGCGAACACCGGGGAGCTGTTTTTT. It is translated as CASSPLERTGANTGELFF. Full variable domain (outside the CDR3, taken from reference TRBV18 and TRBJ2-2): NAGVMQNPRHLVRRRGQEARLRCSPMKGHSHVYWYRQLPEEGLKFMVYLQKENIIDESGMPKERFSAEFPKEGPSILRIQQVVRGDSAAYFCASSPLERTGANTGELFFGEGSRLTVL.

The chain links TRBV19 to TRBJ1-2; no clear D. Germline CDR1 reads LNHDA; CDR2 reads SQIVND (reference sequence). V was cut by 7 bases and J by 7 bases, with 13 bases left in between. The CDR3 sequence is 12 residues long. CDR3 in amino acids: CASTWRGAGYTF. The DNA of the CDR3 is TGTGCCAGTACTTGGCGAGGAGCTGGCTACACCTTC.

V and J are TRBV25-1 and TRBJ2-4; 11 bases agree with TRBD2. CDR3 length: 14 residues. The ends lost 3 bases at V and 8 bases at J; junction bases unmatched: 3. Germline V gene lookup returns CDR1 MGHDK and CDR2 SYGVNS. In nucleotides, the CDR3 is TGTGCCAGCAGTGACCAACTAGCGGGAGACATTCAGTACTTC. Its protein is CASSDQLAGDIQYF.

CDR3 amino acids: CASSSSRSGNTIYF. The DNA of the CDR3 is TGTGCCAGCAGCTCCTCGCGCTCTGGAAACACCATATATTTT. This rearrangement joins TRBV5-5 to TRBJ1-3; D not certain. Germline assignment: CDR1 SGHKS and CDR2 YYEKEE (reference sequence). Trimming took 3 bases from V and 0 from J, leaving 7 bases between them. The CDR3 consists of 14 residues. The entire variable domain, with the rest obtained from reference TRBV5-5 and TRBJ1-3, is as follows: DAGVTQSPTHLIKTRGQQVTLRCSPISGHKSVSWYQQVLGQGPQFIFQYYEKEERGRGNFPDRFSARQFPNYSSELNVNALLLGDSALYLCASSSSRSGNTIYFGEGSWLTVV.